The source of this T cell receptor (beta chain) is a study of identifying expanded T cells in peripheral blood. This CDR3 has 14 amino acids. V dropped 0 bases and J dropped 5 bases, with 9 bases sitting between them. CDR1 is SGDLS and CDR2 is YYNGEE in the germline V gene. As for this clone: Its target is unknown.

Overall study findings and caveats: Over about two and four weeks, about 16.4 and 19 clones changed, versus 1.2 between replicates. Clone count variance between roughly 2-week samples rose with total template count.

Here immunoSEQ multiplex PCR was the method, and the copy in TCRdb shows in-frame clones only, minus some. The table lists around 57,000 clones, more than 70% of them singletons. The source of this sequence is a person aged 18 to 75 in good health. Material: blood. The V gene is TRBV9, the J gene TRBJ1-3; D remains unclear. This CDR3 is CASSVGGNRNTIYF. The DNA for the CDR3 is TGTGCCAGCAGCGTAGGCGGGAACCGAAACACCATATATTTT. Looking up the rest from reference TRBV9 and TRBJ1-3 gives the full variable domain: DSGVTQTPKHLITATGQRVTLRCSPRSGDLSVYWYQQSLDQGLQFLIQYYNGEERAKGNILERFSAQQFPDLHSELNLSSLELGDSALYFCASSVGGNRNTIYFGEGSWLTVV.